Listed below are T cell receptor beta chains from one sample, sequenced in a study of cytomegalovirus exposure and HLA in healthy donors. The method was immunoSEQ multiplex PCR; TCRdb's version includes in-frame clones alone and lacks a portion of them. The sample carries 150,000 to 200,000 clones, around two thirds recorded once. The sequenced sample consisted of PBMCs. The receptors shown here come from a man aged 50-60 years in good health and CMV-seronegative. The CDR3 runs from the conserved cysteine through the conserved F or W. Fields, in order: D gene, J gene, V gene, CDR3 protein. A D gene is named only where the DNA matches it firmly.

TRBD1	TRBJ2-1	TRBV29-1	CSVEGTDLYNEQFF
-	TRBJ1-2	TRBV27	CASSLVGEGGYGYTF
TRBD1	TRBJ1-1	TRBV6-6	CASRKTGGSAEAFF
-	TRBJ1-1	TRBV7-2	CASSLVFEAFF
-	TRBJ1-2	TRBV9	CASSVGSNYGYTF
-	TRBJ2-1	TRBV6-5	CASAADSPYNEQLF
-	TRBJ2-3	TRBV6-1	CASTPEGKSTDTQYF
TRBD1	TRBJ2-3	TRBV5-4	CASSLGVPGQQTDTQYF
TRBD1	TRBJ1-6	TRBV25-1	CASTSGTGYDPPLHF
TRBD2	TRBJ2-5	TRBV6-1	CASSFGGAGVETQYF
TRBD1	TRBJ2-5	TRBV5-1	CASSRGQQETQYF
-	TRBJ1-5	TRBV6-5	CASRDRSRGPQHF
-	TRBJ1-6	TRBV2	CASSGPSGLSNSPLHF
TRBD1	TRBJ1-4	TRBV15	CATRNSRTGTNEKLFF
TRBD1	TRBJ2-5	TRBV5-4	CASSYGQEETQYF
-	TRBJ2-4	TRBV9	CASSPDTAKNIQYF
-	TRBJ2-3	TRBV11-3	CASSLEAGTDTQYF
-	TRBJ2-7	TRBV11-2	CASSFTYEQYF
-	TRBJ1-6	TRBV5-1	CASSLEEFPNSPLHF
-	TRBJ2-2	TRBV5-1	CASSTQVENTGELFF
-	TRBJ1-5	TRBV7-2	CASSLSRGPNQPQHF
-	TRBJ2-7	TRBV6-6	CASSSPGPEQYF
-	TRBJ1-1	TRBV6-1	CATEGRGALNTEAFF
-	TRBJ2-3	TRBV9	CASSPGLARTDTQYF
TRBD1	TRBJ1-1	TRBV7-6	CASSQLGQGETEAFF
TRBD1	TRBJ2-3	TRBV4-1	CASSRRQGSTDTQYF
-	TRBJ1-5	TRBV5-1	CASSFTTGLGQPQHF
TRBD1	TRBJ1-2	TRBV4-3	CASSHRQGYGYTF
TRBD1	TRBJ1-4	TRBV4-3	CASSQETGQPGEKLFF
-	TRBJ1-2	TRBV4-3	CASSLTGANYGYTF
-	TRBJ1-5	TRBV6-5	CASSQQGFSNQPQHF
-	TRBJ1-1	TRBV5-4	CASSLAPGAEAFF
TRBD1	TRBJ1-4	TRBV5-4	CASRPPGGDSEKLFF
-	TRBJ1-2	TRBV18	CASSPPGTNFNYGYTF
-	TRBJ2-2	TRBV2	CASSEIRNTGELFF
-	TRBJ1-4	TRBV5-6	CASSLPGMTNEKLFF
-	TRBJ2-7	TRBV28	CASSLTELVGRGSYEQYF
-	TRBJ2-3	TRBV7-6	CASSPYLGDTQYF
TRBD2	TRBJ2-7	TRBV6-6	CASSFSGGRLYEQYF
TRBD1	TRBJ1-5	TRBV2	CASSEQSGGSQPQHF
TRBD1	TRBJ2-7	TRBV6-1	CASSEGAGGEQYF
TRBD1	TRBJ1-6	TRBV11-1	CASSLGDRAGSPLHF
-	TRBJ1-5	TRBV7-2	CASSLGHSSNQPQHF
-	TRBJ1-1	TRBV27	CASSLTVNTEAFF
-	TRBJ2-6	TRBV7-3	CASSPRGGVSSGANVLTF
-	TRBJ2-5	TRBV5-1	CASSLFGGETQYF
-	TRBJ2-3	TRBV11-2	CASSLDSAGRTDTQYF
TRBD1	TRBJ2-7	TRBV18	CASSPERQGTWKYEQYF
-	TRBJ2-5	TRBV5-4	CASSYGIQETQYF
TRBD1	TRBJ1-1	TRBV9	CASSVAGGTGGTEAFF
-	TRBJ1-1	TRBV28	CASSFAGPNTEAFF
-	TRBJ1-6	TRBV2	CASRGQSSYNSPLHF
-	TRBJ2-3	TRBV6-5	CASSQLGGPIDTQYF
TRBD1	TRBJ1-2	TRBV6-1	CASSGRTGEVAYGYTF
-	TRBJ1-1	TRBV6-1	CASSELDSLPNTEAFF
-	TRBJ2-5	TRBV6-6	CASKTGPTGNQETQYF
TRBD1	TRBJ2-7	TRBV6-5	CASSYSQGAWLGQYF
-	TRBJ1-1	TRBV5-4	CASSSLGGEDTEAFF
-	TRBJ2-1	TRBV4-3	CASSQDREPEQFF
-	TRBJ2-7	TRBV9	CASSVDPGTYEQYF